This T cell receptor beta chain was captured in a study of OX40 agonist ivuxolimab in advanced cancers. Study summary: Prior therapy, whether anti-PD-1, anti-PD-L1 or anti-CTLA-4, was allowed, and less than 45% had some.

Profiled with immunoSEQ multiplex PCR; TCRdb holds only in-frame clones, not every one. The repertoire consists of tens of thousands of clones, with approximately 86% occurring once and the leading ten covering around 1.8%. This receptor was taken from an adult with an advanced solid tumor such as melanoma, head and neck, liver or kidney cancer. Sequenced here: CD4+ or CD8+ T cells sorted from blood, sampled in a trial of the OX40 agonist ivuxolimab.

CDR3 coding DNA: TGTGCCAGCAGTCAGTCACGGGACCTCTCCTACAATGAGCAGTTCTTC. This codes for CASSQSRDLSYNEQFF. The chain uses TRBV2 and TRBJ2-1; D possibly matches TRBD1 or TRBD2 (5 bases each). Germline V gives CDR1 SNHLY, CDR2 FYNNEI. Trimming took 5 bases from V and 0 from J, leaving 14 bases between them. This CDR3 is built from 16 residues.